A selection of T cell receptor beta chains follows, all from one sample in a study of CXCR3-negative and CXCR3-positive naive CD8 T cells. TCRdb re-analyzed the 5' RACE reads; it lists each CDR3 protein once, without DNA. In all, the sample yields tens of thousands of distinct CDR3 sequences. Sequences were obtained from naive CXCR3+ CD8+ T cells from blood. These receptors all come from a human donor in good health. Some clones in this sample may be carry-over from other donors' samples. The CDR3 runs from the conserved cysteine through the conserved F or W.

V: TRBV23-1; J: TRBJ2-1; CDR3: CASSQPRAQAASHEQFF
V: TRBV6-4; J: TRBJ2-1; CDR3: CASSDSVEGEQFF
V: TRBV7-2; J: TRBJ2-5; CDR3: CASSFPGLLQETQYF
V: TRBV5-1; J: TRBJ2-7; CDR3: CASSLGQYYEQYF
V: TRBV29-1; J: TRBJ2-7; CDR3: CSVGSVSSYEQYF
V: TRBV5-1; J: TRBJ2-7; CDR3: CASSHPGTGINEQYF
V: TRBV29-1; J: TRBJ1-2; CDR3: CSVEGHISYGYTF
V: TRBV4-1; J: TRBJ2-1; CDR3: CASSQDYSISYNEQFF
V: TRBV7-3; J: TRBJ2-1; CDR3: CASSLTGNEQFF
V: TRBV7-8; J: TRBJ2-5; CDR3: CASSLNPGTQTQYF
V: TRBV29-1; J: TRBJ1-2; CDR3: CSVGRDLLDGYTF
V: TRBV4-3; J: TRBJ1-1; CDR3: CASSQALVAADREAFF
V: TRBV7-6; J: TRBJ2-2; CDR3: CASSLISAWQGVTGELFF
V: TRBV4-1; J: TRBJ2-1; CDR3: CASSPGRYTVHEQFF
V: TRBV6-5; J: TRBJ2-3; CDR3: CASALGREEDTQYF
V: TRBV14; J: TRBJ2-1; CDR3: CASSPLESSGNNEQFF
V: TRBV5-1; J: TRBJ1-1; CDR3: CASSRGTSTAWLNTEAFF
V: TRBV12-3/TRBV12-4; J: TRBJ2-3; CDR3: CASSPLGSTDTQYF
V: TRBV20-1; J: TRBJ1-5; CDR3: CSAKRSSGSNQPQHF
V: TRBV27; J: TRBJ2-7; CDR3: CASSSTGGYYEQYF
V: TRBV7-9; J: TRBJ2-7; CDR3: CASTPGDSYEQYF
V: TRBV23-1; J: TRBJ2-1; CDR3: CAISQAGYNEQFF
V: TRBV29-1; J: TRBJ2-3; CDR3: CSVVGLGGSSIPDTQYF
V: TRBV27; J: TRBJ1-6; CDR3: CASSHTGVLSSYNSPLHF
V: TRBV7-9; J: TRBJ1-1; CDR3: CASSFNGATEAFF
V: TRBV29-1; J: TRBJ2-1; CDR3: CSVKGADMSNEQFF
V: TRBV12-2; J: TRBJ2-5; CDR3: CASRHKTSLETQYF
V: TRBV13; J: TRBJ2-7; CDR3: CASSLTGLAGGTYEQYF
V: TRBV29-1; J: TRBJ2-4; CDR3: CSVDGVRAVGSVAKNIQYF
V: TRBV6-2/TRBV6-3; J: TRBJ2-7; CDR3: CASSFWTSGGNYEQYF
V: TRBV2; J: TRBJ2-7; CDR3: CASLDRSSYEQYF
V: TRBV5-1; J: TRBJ2-1; CDR3: CASSASGIAVNEQFF
V: TRBV12-3/TRBV12-4; J: TRBJ2-1; CDR3: CASTTDSHYRNEQFF
V: TRBV6-6; J: TRBJ2-2; CDR3: CASSPGLAGEGGELFF
V: TRBV24-1; J: TRBJ2-3; CDR3: CATSDRRLAGEADTQYF
V: TRBV23-1; J: TRBJ2-2; CDR3: CASSQSHQGPQPFF
V: TRBV21-1; J: TRBJ1-5; CDR3: CASRDYRDRDQPQHF
V: TRBV12-3/TRBV12-4; J: TRBJ2-5; CDR3: CASSLLGAQETQYF
V: TRBV5-1; J: TRBJ1-2; CDR3: CASSGGPGYTF
V: TRBV6-2/TRBV6-3; J: TRBJ2-2; CDR3: CASSRILAGETGELFF
V: TRBV6-1; J: TRBJ2-7; CDR3: CASSDGIRISYEQYF
V: TRBV28; J: TRBJ2-5; CDR3: CASMKGRETQYF
V: TRBV28; J: TRBJ2-5; CDR3: CASSLILPVPGAGETQYF
V: TRBV15; J: TRBJ2-2; CDR3: CATSRDSAGELFF
V: TRBV12-3/TRBV12-4; J: TRBJ1-3; CDR3: CASQPNLGGNTIYF
V: TRBV7-2; J: TRBJ2-5; CDR3: CASRRLAGDKTQYF
V: TRBV4-2; J: TRBJ2-7; CDR3: CASSLGRESSYEQYF
V: TRBV6-2/TRBV6-3; J: TRBJ2-2; CDR3: CASRPPGRSGELFF
V: TRBV14; J: TRBJ2-1; CDR3: CASSSRGPSYNEQFF
V: TRBV28; J: TRBJ2-5; CDR3: CASSLLDQETQYF
V: TRBV10-2; J: TRBJ2-1; CDR3: CATGLGDGYNEQFF
V: TRBV11-2; J: TRBJ2-2; CDR3: CASSPGLAGATGELFF
V: TRBV9; J: TRBJ2-2; CDR3: CASSVPIGGGNTGELFF
V: TRBV29-1; J: TRBJ2-1; CDR3: CSVEGFMWETGSLSSYNEQFF
V: TRBV10-3; J: TRBJ1-3; CDR3: CAISGAPGEMQDDSGNTIYF